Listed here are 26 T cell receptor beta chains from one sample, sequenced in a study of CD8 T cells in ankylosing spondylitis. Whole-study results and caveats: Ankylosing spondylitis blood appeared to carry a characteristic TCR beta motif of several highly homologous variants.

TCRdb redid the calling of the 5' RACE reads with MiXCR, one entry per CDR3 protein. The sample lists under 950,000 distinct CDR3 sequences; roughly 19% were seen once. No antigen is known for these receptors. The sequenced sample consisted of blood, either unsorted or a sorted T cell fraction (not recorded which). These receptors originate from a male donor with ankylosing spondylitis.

CDR3 DNA sequence: TGCAGCGTTGAAAGGGGGACTAGCGGGAGGGCAGGGGAGCAGTTCTTC. It codes for CSVERGTSGRAGEQFF. The chain couples TRBV29-1 to TRBJ2-1, with 16 bases aligning to TRBD2. The V gene end was trimmed by 2 bases and the J gene end by 10 bases; junction bases not matched to a gene: 8. The germline CDR1 and CDR2 sequences are SQVTM and ANQGSEA. The CDR3 has 16 amino acids.

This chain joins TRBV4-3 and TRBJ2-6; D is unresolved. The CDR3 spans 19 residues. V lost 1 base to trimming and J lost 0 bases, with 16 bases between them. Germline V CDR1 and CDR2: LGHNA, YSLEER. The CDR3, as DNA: TGCGCCAGCAGCCAAGCCGACCGACTCGTTAGCTCTGGGGCCAACGTCCTGACTTTC. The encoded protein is CASSQADRLVSSGANVLTF.

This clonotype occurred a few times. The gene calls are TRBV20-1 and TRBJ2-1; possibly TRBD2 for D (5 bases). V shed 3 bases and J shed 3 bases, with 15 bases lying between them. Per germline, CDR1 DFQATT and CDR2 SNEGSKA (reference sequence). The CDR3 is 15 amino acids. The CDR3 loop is CSARGLAHNYNEQFF. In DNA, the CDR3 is TGCAGTGCTAGGGGGTTAGCGCATAACTACAATGAGCAGTTCTTC.

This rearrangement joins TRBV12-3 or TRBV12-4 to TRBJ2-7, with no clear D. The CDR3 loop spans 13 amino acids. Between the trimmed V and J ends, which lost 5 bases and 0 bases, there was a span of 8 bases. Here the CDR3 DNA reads TGTGCCAGCAGTCCGACACTCTCCTACGAGCAGTACTTC. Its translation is CASSPTLSYEQYF.

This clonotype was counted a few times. Here the CDR3 reads CASSSRAEGNQPQHF. Here the CDR3 DNA reads TGTGCCAGCAGCTCCCGGGCGGAGGGCAATCAGCCCCAGCATTTT. The chain joins TRBV7-3 to TRBJ1-5; D ambiguous. The CDR3 covers 15 residues. Per the germline V gene, CDR1 is SGHTA and CDR2 is FQGTGA. V was trimmed by 4 bases and J by 2 bases, leaving 12 bases between them.

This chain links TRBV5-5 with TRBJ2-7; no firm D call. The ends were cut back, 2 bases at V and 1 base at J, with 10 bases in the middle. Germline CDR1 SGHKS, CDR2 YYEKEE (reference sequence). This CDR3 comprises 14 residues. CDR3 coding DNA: TGTGCCAGCAGCTTTTTATGGAGTTCCTACGAGCAGTACTTC. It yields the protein CASSFLWSSYEQYF.

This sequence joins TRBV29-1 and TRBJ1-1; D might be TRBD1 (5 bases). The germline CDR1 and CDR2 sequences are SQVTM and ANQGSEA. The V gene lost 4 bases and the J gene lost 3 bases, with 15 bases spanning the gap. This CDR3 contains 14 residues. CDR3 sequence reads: CSVGGRGAYTEAFF. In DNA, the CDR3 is TGCAGCGTTGGGGGCCGCGGGGCGTACACTGAAGCTTTCTTT.

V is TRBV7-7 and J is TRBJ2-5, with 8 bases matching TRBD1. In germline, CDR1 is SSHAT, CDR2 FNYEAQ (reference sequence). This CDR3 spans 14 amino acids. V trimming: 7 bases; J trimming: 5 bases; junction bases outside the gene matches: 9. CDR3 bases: TGTGCCAGCACCGTGACAGGGGCAGGGGAGACCCAGTACTTC. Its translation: CASTVTGAGETQYF.

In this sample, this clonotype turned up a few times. The CDR3 coding sequence is TGTGCCAGCAGTCCAAGGGGGGTGAGTGACAATGAGCAGTTCTTC. Protein product: CASSPRGVSDNEQFF. The V and J genes are TRBV27 and TRBJ2-1; D is perhaps TRBD1 or TRBD2 (6 bases each). The CDR3 is 15 amino acids. From germline, CDR1 is MNHEY and CDR2 SMNVEV (reference sequence). V lost 5 bases and J 5 bases, leaving 16 bases between the germline ends.

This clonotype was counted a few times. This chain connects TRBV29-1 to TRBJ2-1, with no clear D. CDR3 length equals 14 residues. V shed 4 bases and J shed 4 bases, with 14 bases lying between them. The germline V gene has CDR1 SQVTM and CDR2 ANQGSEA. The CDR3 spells CSVGRQAGYNEQFF. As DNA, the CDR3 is TGCAGCGTTGGGCGGCAGGCAGGATACAATGAGCAGTTCTTC.

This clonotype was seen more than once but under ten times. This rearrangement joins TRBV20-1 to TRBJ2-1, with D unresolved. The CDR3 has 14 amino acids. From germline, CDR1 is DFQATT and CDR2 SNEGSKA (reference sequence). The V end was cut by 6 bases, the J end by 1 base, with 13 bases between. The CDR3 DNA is TGCAGTGCCCAGACCCTGTTATCCTACAATGAGCAGTTCTTC. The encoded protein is CSAQTLLSYNEQFF.

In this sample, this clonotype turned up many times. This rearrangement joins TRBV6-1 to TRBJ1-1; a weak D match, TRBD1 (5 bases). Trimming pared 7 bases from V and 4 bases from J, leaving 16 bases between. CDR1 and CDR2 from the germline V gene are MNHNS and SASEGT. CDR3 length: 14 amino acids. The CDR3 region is CASTISGAGTEAFF. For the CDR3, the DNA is TGTGCCAGCACAATAAGTGGGGCTGGCACTGAAGCTTTCTTT.

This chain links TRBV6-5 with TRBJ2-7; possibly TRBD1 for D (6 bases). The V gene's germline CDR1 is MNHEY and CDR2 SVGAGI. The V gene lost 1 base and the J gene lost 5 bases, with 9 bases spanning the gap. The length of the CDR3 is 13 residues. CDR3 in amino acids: CASSYYRENEQYF. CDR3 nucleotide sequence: TGTGCCAGCAGTTACTACAGGGAGAACGAGCAGTACTTC.

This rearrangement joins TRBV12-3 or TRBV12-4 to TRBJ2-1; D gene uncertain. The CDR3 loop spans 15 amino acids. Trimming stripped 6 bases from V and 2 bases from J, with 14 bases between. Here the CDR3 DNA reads TGTGCCAGCAGCTCATTATCGGACCCCTACAATGAGCAGTTCTTC. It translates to CASSSLSDPYNEQFF.

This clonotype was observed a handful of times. The CDR3 coding sequence is TGCAGCGTAGGAGGAGACCCTTCCTACAATGAGCAGTTCTTC. Translating it yields CSVGGDPSYNEQFF. The chain couples TRBV29-1 to TRBJ2-1; D is perhaps TRBD2 (5 bases). CDR1 is SQVTM and CDR2 is ANQGSEA in the germline V gene. V was clipped by 6 bases and J by 1 base, with 13 bases between them. The CDR3 sequence is 14 residues long.

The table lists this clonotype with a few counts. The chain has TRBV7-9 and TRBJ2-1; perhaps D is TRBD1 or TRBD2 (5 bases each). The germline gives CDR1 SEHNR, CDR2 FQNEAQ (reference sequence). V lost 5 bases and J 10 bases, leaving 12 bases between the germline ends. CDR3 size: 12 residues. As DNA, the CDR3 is TGTGCCAGCAGCAAAGGGACGGAAGAGCAGTTCTTC. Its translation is CASSKGTEEQFF.

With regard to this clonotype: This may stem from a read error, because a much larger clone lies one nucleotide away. This CDR3 reads CASSFKENTEAFF. CDR3 DNA: TGTGCCAGCAGTTTTAAGGAGAACACTGAAGCTTTCTTT. This sequence joins TRBV27 and TRBJ1-1; D gene uncertain. The germline V and J ends were trimmed by 3 bases and 1 base, with 6 bases remaining between them. The germline V gene has CDR1 MNHEY and CDR2 SMNVEV (reference sequence). The CDR3 contains 13 residues.

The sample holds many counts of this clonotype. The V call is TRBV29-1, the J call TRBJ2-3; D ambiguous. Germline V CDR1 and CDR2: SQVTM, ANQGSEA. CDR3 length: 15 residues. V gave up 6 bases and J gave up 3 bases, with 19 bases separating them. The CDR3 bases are TGCAGCGTAAGAAGCCTGGGCACCCTAACAGATACGCAGTATTTT. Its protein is CSVRSLGTLTDTQYF.

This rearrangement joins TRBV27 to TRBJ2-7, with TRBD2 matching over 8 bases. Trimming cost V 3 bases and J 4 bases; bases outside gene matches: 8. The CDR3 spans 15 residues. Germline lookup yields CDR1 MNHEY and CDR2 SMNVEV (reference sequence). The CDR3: CASSFFGGGGYEQYF. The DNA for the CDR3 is TGTGCCAGCAGTTTCTTCGGGGGGGGTGGTTACGAGCAGTACTTC.

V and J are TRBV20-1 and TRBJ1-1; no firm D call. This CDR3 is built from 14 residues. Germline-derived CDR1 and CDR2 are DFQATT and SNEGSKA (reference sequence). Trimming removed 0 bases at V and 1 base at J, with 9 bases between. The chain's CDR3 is CSARDRMGNTEAFF. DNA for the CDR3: TGCAGTGCTAGAGACCGGATGGGGAACACTGAAGCTTTCTTT.

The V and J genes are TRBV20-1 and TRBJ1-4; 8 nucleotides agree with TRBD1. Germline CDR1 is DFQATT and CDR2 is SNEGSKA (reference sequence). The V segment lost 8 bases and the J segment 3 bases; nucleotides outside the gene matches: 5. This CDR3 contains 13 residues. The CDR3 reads CSYPGQANEKLFF. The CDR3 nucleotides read TGCAGTTATCCGGGACAGGCTAATGAAAAACTGTTTTTT.

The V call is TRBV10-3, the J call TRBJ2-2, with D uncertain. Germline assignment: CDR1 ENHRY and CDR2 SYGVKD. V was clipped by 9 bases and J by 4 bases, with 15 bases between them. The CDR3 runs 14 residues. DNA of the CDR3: TGTGCCATTCGCTCCTCAACGGGCACCGGGGAGCTGTTTTTT. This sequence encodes CAIRSSTGTGELFF.

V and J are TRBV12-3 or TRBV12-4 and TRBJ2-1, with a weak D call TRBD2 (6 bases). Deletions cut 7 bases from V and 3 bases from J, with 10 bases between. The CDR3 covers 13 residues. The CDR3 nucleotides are TGTGCCAGCACCATAGCGGTCTACAATGAGCAGTTCTTC. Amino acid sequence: CASTIAVYNEQFF.

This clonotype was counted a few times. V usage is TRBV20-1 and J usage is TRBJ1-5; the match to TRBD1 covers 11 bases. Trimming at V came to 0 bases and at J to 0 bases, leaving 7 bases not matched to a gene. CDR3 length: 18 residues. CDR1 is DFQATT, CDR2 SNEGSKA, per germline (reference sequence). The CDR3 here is CSARDWGQGVYSNQPQHF. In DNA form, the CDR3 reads TGCAGTGCTAGAGATTGGGGACAGGGGGTTTATAGCAATCAGCCCCAGCATTTT.

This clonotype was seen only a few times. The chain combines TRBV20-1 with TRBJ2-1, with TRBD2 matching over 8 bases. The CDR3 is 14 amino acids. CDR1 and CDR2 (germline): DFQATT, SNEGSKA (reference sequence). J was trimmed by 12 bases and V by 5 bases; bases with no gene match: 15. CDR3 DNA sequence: TGCAGTGCTCAGAAACTAGCGGCCTATGGTGCGCAGTTCTTC. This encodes CSAQKLAAYGAQFF.

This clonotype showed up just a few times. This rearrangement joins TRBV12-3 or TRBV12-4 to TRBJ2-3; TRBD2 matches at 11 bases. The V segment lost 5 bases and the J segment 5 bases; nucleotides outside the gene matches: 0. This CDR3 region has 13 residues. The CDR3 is CASSGLAGDTQYF. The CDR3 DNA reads TGTGCCAGCAGTGGACTAGCGGGAGATACGCAGTATTTT.